What follows are 9 T cell receptor beta chains derived from one specimen sequenced in a study of OX40 agonist ivuxolimab in advanced cancers. TCRdb's table, derived via immunoSEQ multiplex PCR, lists solely in-frame clones and lacks some. The sample lists about 46,000 clones; about 91% were seen once. The sample here was CD4+ or CD8+ T cells sorted from blood, taken in a trial of the OX40 agonist ivuxolimab. The receptors were sampled from an adult with an advanced solid tumor such as melanoma, head and neck, liver or kidney cancer.

This chain uses TRBV7-3 with TRBJ1-6; TRBD1 matches 11 bases. The length of the CDR3 is 15 residues. Germline V gene lookup returns CDR1 SGHTA and CDR2 FQGTGA. The ends lost 5 bases at V and 9 bases at J; junction bases unmatched: 6. CDR3 nucleotide sequence: TGTGCCAGCAGCGCAACCGGGACAGGGGGTTCACCCCTCCACTTT. It encodes CASSATGTGGSPLHF.

This clone has just one count. The chain links TRBV6-6 to TRBJ1-1, with D unresolved. Germline V gene data show CDR1 as MNHNY and CDR2 as SVGAGI (reference sequence). This CDR3 has 11 residues. V lost 6 bases to trimming and J lost 8 bases, with 10 bases between them. CDR3 sequence: CASSVGKEAFF. The DNA of the CDR3 is TGTGCCAGCAGCGTGGGGAAAGAAGCTTTCTTT.

The V gene is TRBV28, the J gene TRBJ2-2; D call uncertain. CDR1 and CDR2 (germline): MDHEN, SYDVKM. CDR3 size: 12 residues. Trimming cost V 6 bases and J 5 bases, with 7 bases left between them. Here the CDR3 reads CASSPVTGELFF. As DNA, the CDR3 is TGTGCCAGCAGCCCCGTTACCGGGGAGCTGTTTTTT.

This chain links TRBV9 with TRBJ2-1, with 9 bases identical to TRBD2. V dropped 2 bases and J dropped 4; count of bases not matched to a gene: 7. Germline CDR1 and CDR2: SGDLS and YYNGEE. This CDR3 is built from 16 residues. CDR3 nucleotides: TGTGCCAGCAGCGTGGACCTAGCGGGAACTTACAATGAGCAGTTCTTC. Protein sequence: CASSVDLAGTYNEQFF.

This chain uses TRBV10-3 with TRBJ1-2; 7 nucleotides match TRBD1. CDR3 length: 17 amino acids. J lost 4 bases, V lost 3 bases, and 14 bases had no gene match. Germline loops: CDR1 ENHRY, CDR2 SYGVKD. In DNA, the CDR3 is TGTGCCATCAGTGAAAAAGGGGGCGTCAAACCTAGCTATGGCTACACCTTC. Protein product: CAISEKGGVKPSYGYTF.

The chain uses TRBV11-2 and TRBJ1-1; D gene ambiguous. V lost 1 base, J lost 8 bases, and 5 bases lay in between. The CDR3 is 11 amino acids. Germline CDR1 SGHAT, CDR2 FQNNGV. CDR3 DNA sequence: TGTGCCAGCAGCTTAGGACCCGAAGCTTTCTTT. It specifies CASSLGPEAFF.

The chain employs TRBV7-9 and TRBJ2-7; D unclear. With 3 bases removed from V and 3 bases from J, the gap between germline ends came to 9 bases. The germline V gene encodes CDR1 SEHNR and CDR2 FQNEAQ (reference sequence). The CDR3 is 13 residues long. The CDR3 is CASSFIDDYEQYF. Here the CDR3 DNA reads TGTGCCAGCAGCTTCATTGACGACTACGAGCAGTACTTC. Using reference TRBV7-9 and TRBJ2-7 for the parts outside the CDR3, the full variable domain is DTGVSQNPRHKITKRGQNVTFRCDPISEHNRLYWYRQTLGQGPEFLTYFQNEAQLEKSRLLSDRFSAERPKGSFSTLEIQRTEQGDSAMYLCASSFIDDYEQYFGPGTRLTVT.

This clone was observed a handful of times. The chain is built from TRBV10-1 and TRBJ1-2; D ambiguous. The V gene's germline CDR1 is WNHNN and CDR2 SYGVQD (reference sequence). The V gene lost 6 bases and the J gene lost 2 bases, with 4 bases spanning the gap. The CDR3 is 11 amino acids. The CDR3 DNA reads TGCGCCAGCAGGAGGAACTATGGCTACACCTTC. This sequence encodes CASRRNYGYTF.

The rearrangement joins TRBV18 to TRBJ2-4, with D possibly being TRBD1 (5 bases). The V gene's germline CDR1 is KGHSH and CDR2 LQKENI. This CDR3 is 20 amino acids long. Trimming pared 3 bases from V and 4 bases from J, leaving 28 bases between. This chain's CDR3 is CASSPPRDRLPFGSKNIQYF. The CDR3 bases are TGTGCCAGCTCACCGCCTCGAGACAGACTCCCTTTTGGGTCGAAAAACATTCAGTACTTC.